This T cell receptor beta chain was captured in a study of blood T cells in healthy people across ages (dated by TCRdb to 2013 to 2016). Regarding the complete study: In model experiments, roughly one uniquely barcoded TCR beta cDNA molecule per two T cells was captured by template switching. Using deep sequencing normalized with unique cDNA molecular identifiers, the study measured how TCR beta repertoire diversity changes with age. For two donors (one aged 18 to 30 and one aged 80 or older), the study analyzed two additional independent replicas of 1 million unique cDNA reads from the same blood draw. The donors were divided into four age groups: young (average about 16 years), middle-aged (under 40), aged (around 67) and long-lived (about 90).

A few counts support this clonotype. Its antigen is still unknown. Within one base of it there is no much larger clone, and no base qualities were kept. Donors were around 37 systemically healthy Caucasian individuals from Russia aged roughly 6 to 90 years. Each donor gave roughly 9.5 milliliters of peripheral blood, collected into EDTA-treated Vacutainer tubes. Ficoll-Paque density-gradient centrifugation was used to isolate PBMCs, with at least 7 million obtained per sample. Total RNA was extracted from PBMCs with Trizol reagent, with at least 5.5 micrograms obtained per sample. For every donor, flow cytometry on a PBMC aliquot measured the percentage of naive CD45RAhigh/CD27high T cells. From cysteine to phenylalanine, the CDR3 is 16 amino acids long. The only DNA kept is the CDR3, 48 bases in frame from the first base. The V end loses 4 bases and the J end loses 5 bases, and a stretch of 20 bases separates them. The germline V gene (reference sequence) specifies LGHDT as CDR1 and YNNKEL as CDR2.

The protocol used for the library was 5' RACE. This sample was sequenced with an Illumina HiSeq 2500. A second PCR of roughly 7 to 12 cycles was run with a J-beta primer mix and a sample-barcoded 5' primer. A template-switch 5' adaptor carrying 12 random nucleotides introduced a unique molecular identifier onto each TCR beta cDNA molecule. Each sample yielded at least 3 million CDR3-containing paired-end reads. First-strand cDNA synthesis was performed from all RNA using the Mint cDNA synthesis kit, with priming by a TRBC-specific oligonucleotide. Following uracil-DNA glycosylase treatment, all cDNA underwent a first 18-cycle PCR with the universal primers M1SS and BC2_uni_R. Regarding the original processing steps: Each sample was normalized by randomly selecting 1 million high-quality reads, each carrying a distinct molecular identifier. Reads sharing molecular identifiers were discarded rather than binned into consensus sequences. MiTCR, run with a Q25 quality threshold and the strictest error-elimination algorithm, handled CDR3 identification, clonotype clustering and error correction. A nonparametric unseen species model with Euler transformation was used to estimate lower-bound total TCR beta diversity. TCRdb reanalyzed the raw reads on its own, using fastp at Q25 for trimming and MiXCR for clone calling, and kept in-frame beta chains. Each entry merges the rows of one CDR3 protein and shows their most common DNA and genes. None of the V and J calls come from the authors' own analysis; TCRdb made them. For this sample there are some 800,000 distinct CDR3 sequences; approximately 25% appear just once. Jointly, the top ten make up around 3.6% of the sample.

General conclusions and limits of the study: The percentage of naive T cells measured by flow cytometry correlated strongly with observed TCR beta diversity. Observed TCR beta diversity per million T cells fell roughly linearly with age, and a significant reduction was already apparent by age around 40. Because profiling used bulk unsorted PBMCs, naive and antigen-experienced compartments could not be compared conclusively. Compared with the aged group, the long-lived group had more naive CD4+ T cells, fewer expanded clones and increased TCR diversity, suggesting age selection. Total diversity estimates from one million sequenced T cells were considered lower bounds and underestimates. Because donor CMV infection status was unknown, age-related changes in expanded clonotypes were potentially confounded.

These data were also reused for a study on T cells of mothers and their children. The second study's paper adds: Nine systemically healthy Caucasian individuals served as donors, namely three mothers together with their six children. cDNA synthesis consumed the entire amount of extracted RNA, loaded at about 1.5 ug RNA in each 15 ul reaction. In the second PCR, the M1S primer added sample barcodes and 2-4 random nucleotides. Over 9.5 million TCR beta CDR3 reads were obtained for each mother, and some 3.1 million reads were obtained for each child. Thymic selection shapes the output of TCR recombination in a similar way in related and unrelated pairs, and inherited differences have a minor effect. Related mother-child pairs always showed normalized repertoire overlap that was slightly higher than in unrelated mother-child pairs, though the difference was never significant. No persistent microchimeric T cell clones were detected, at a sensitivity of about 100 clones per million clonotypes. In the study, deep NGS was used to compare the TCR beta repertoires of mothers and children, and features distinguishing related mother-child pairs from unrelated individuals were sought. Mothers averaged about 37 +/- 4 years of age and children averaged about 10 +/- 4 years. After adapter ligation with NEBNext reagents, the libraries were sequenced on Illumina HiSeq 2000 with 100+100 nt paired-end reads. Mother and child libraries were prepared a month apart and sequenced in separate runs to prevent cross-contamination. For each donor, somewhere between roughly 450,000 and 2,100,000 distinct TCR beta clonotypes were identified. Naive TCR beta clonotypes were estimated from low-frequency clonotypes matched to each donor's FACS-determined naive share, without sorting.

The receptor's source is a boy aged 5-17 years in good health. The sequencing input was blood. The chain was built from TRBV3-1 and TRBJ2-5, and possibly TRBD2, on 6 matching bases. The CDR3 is CASSRHVGLSGETQYF. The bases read TGTGCCAGCAGCCGCCACGTCGGACTCAGCGGGGAGACCCAGTACTTC.